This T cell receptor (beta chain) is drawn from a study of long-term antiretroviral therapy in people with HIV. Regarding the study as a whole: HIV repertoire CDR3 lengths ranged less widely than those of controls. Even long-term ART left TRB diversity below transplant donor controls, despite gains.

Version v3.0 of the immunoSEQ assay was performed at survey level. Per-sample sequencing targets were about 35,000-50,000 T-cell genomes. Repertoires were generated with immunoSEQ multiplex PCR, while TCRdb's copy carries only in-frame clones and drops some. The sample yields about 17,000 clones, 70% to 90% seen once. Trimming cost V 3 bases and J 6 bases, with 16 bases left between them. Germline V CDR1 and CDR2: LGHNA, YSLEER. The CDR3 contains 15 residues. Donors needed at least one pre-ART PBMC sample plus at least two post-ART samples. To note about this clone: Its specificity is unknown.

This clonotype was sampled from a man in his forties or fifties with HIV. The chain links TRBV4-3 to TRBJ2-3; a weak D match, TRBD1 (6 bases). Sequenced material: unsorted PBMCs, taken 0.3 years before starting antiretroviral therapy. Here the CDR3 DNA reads TGCGCCAGCAGCCAGGAGGACAGAACTGGGGATACGCAGTATTTT. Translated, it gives CASSQEDRTGDTQYF.